This T cell receptor (beta chain) was profiled in a study of T cell responses to AZD1222 COVID-19 vaccine. Trimming left V 5 bases short and J 0 bases short, with 5 bases between. The CDR3 is 13 amino acids. CDR1 is LNHDA and CDR2 is SQIVND in the germline V gene (reference sequence). About this clone itself: The antigen remains undetermined.

Generated by immunoSEQ multiplex PCR, the TCRdb table keeps only in-frame clones and is missing some. The repertoire holds around 140,000 clones, with 93% as singletons. Notes on the study in general: Across spike, vaccine-associated CD4 TCRs were found, dominant at 160-218 and 743-854. Donors were largely white British and mainly female; clonal diversity was possibly underestimated. Nearly half of the spike-specific TCRs reportedly recognize variant regions that carry no mutations. Researchers took repertoire samples only after the peak T cell response had come.

The sample in question was peripheral blood, obtained on day 0 of AZD1222 vaccination. The source is an adult in good health. The chain recombines TRBV19 with TRBJ1-5; possible D gene TRBD1, 5 bases. The CDR3 nucleotides read TGTGCCAGTAGTGGGGCTAGCAATCAGCCCCAGCATTTT. Encoded protein: CASSGASNQPQHF.